Included here is one T cell receptor (beta chain) sequence, with context. This sample was taken from a study of T cell changes during pregnancy in multiple sclerosis. There are 13 residues in the CDR3. V was cut by 4 bases and J by 5 bases, with 11 bases left in between. CDR1 is ENHRY, CDR2 SYGVKD, per germline. Method: immunoSEQ multiplex PCR; TCRdb's copy keeps in-frame clones and lacks some. The sample carries 50,000 or so clones, 92% recorded once. This receptor was identified in a female donor with multiple sclerosis, enrolled in a pregnancy study. The genes are TRBV10-3 and TRBJ2-5, with a tentative D call TRBD1 (5 bases). The sequencing used CD4+ T cells from peripheral blood mononuclear cells, collected after pregnancy. In DNA, the CDR3 is TGTGCCATCAGTGGAACAGGAAGGGAGACCCAGTACTTC. Protein product: CAISGTGRETQYF.